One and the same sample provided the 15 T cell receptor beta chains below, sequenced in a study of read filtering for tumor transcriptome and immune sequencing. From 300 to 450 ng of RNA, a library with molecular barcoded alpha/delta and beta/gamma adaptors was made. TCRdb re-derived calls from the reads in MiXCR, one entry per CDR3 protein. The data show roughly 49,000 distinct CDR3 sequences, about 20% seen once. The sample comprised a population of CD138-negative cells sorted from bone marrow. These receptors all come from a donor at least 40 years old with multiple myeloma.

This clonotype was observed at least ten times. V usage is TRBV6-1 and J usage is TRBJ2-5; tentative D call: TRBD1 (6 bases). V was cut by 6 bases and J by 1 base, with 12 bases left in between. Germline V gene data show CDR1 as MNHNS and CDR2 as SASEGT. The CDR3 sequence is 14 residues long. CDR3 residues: CASSLMDSQETQYF. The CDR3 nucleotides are TGTGCCAGCAGCCTGATGGACAGCCAAGAGACCCAGTACTTC.

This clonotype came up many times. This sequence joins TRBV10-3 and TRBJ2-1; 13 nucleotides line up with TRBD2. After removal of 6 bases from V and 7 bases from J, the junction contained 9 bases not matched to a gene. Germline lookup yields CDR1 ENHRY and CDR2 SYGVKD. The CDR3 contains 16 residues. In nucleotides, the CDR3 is TGTGCCATCAGAGGACTAGCGGGAGACAAGTGGAATGAGCAGTTCTTC. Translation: CAIRGLAGDKWNEQFF.

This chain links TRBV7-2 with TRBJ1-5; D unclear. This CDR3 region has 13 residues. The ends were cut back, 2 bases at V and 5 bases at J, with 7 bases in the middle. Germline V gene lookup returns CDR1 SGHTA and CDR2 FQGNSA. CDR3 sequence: CASSLSMDQPQHF. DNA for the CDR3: TGTGCCAGCAGCTTAAGCATGGATCAGCCCCAGCATTTT.

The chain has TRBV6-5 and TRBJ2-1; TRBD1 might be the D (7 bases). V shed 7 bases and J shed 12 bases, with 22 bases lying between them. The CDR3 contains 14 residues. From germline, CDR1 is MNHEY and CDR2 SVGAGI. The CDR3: CASTDRAGAGRQFF. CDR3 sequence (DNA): TGTGCCAGCACCGACAGGGCCGGGGCGGGGAGGCAGTTCTTC.

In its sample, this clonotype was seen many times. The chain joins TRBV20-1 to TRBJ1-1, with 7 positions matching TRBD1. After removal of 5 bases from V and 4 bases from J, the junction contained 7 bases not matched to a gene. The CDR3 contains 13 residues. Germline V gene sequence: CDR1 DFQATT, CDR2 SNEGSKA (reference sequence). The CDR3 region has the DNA TGCAGTGCTGGAAGGACAGGCGGCACTGAAGCTTTCTTT. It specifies CSAGRTGGTEAFF.

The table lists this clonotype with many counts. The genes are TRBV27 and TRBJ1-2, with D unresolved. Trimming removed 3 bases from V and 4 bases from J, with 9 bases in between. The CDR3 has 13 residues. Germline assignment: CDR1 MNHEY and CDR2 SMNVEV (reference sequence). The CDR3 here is CASSFARSYGYTF. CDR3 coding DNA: TGTGCCAGCAGTTTTGCGAGGTCCTATGGCTACACCTTC.

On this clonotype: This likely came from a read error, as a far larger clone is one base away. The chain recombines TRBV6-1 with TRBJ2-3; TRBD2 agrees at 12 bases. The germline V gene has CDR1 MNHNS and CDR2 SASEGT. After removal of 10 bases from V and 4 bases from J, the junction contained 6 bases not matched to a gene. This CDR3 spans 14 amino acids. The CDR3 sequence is CATLAGGPPDTQYF. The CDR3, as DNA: TGTGCCACTCTAGCGGGAGGGCCACCAGATACGCAGTATTTT.

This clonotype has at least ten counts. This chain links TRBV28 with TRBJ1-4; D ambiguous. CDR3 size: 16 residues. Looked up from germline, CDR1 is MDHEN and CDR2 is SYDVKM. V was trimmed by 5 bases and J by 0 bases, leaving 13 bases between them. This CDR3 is CASSLGKSATNEKLFF. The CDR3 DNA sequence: TGTGCCAGCAGTCTCGGGAAGTCCGCAACTAATGAAAAACTGTTTTTT.

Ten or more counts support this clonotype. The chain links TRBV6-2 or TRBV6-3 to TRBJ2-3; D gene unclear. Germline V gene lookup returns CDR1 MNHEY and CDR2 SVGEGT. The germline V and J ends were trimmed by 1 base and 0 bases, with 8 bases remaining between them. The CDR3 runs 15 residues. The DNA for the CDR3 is TGTGCCAGCAGTTACTTCCAGGCCAGCACAGATACGCAGTATTTT. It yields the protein CASSYFQASTDTQYF.

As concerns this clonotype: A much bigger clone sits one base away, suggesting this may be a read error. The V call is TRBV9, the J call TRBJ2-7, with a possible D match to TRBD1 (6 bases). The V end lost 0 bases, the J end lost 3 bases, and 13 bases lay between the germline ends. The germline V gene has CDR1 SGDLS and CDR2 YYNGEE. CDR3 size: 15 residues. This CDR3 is CASSVGSTGFYEQYF. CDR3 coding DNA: TGTGCCAGCAGCGTAGGATCAACAGGGTTCTACGAGCAGTACTTC.

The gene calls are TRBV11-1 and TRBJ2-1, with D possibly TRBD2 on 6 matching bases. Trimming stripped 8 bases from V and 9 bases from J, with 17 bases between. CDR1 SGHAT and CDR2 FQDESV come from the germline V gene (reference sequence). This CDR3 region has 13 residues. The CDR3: CASSPRRAPEQFF. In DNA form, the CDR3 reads TGTGCCAGCTCCCCGCGGAGGGCCCCTGAGCAGTTCTTC.

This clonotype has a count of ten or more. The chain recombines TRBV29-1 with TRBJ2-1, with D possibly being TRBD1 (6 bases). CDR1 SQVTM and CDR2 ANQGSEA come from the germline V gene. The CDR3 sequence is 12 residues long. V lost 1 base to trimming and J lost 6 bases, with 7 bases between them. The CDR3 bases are TGCAGCGTTGAAGGGACAGTCAATGAGCAGTTCTTC. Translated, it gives CSVEGTVNEQFF.

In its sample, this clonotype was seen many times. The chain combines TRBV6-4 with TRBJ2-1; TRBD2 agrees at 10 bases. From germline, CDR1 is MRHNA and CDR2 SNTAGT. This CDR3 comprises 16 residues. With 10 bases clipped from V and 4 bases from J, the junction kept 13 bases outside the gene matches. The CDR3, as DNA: TGTGCCATTTCTCTCCTAGCGGGAGAAGCTTACAATGAGCAGTTCTTC. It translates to CAISLLAGEAYNEQFF.

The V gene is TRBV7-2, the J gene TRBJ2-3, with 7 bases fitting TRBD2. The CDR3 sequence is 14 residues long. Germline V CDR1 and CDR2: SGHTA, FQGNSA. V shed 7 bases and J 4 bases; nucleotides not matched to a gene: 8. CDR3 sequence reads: CASTLGGTADTQYF. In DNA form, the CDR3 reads TGTGCCAGCACCCTGGGAGGGACTGCAGATACGCAGTATTTT. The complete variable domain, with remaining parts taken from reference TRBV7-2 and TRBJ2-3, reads GAGVSQSPSNKVTEKGKDVELRCDPISGHTALYWYRQSLGQGLEFLIYFQGNSAPDKSGLPSDRFSAERTGGSVSTLTIQRTQQEDSAVYLCASTLGGTADTQYFGPGTRLTVL.

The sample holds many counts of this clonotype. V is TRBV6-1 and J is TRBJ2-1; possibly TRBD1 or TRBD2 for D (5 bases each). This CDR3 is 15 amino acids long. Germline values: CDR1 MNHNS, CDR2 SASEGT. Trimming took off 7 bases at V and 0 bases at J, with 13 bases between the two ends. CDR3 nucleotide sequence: TGTGCCAGCACCCGGGACCCGAGCTCCTACAATGAGCAGTTCTTC. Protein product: CASTRDPSSYNEQFF.